This TCR beta chain was identified in a study of CXCR3-negative and CXCR3-positive naive CD8 T cells. Study-level results: TRBV-TRBJ usage was alike in naive CXCR3-negative and CXCR3-positive cells but differed in memory cells. Naive cells with CXCR3 showed TRB CDR3s that were more hydrophobic than those in CXCR3-negative naive cells. Memory CD8+ cells showed much lower diversity, while both naive subsets displayed comparably high diversity.

Remarks on this clonotype: Its matching antigen is unknown.

The method, 5' RACE with UMI labels, was used to prepare the TRB cDNA libraries. TCRdb reprocessed the 5' RACE reads and stores each CDR3 protein as one record, lacking DNA. The listing records roughly 55,000 distinct CDR3 sequences. CDR1 is LGHNA, CDR2 YNFKEQ, per germline. This CDR3 is built from 18 residues. Each CD8+ T cell subset was flow-sorted in triplicate. Every sort contained about 310,000 cells. Among CD8+ T cells, naive ones were CD45RO-CCR7+CD27+CD95-. The sequenced sample was naive CXCR3+ CD8+ T cells from blood. Subset denoted: CD45RO-CCR7+CD27+CD95- naive CD8+ T cells expressing CXCR3 (TNR3+). The genes are TRBV4-2 and TRBJ2-1; with no DNA, the TCRdb D assignment of TRBD1 cannot be verified. The receptor was isolated from a human donor in good health. Some clones in this sample may be carry-over from other donors' samples. The CDR3 protein is CASSQELEGASSYNEQFF.